Presented here are 16 T cell receptor beta chains from one specimen sequenced in a study of beta chain features in type 1 diabetes listed by TCRdb under 2018. Preparation of the library involved the immunoSEQ multiplex PCR assay. The High Capacity cDNA Reverse Transcription Kit was used to reverse transcribe all of the isolated RNA, meaning that expressed TCRB transcripts were what got sequenced. Sourced from immuneACCESS, this table was stored by TCRdb with only in-frame sequences that have V and J called. A share of the clones is absent; for the studies checked, an unresolved V gene accounts for under half, and the remainder has no known explanation. For this sample there are 160,000 or so clones; around 10% appear just once. The ten biggest clones cover over 2% of the sample. Sample: central memory CD4+ T cells from blood. The source is a man in his late teens or twenties in good health.

This clone was seen a handful of times. The chain has TRBV28 and TRBJ1-1; unclear D gene. V gave up 6 bases and J gave up 2 bases, with 7 bases separating them. The CDR3 has 12 residues. CDR1 and CDR2 from the germline V gene are MDHEN and SYDVKM. This chain's CDR3 is CASRPVNTEAFF. The CDR3 nucleotides read TGTGCCAGCAGACCTGTAAACACTGAAGCTTTCTTT. Filled out from reference TRBV28 and TRBJ1-1, the complete variable domain reads DVKVTQSSRYLVKRTGEKVFLECVQDMDHENMFWYRQDPGLGLRLIYFSYDVKMKEKGDIPEGYSVSREKKERFSLILESASTNQTSMYLCASRPVNTEAFFGQGTRLTVV.

This clone occurred a few times. The V gene is TRBV10-3, the J gene TRBJ2-5; 9 bases align to TRBD2. In germline, CDR1 is ENHRY, CDR2 SYGVKD. The CDR3 runs 16 residues. V trimming: 3 bases; J trimming: 4 bases; junction bases outside the gene matches: 9. CDR3 DNA: TGTGCCATCAGTGATAATAGCGGCGGGGGGGGAGAGACCCAGTACTTC. It specifies CAISDNSGGGGETQYF.

The V gene is TRBV10-3, the J gene TRBJ2-3, with TRBD2 matching over 15 bases. CDR3 size: 18 residues. J gave up 0 bases and V 4 bases, and 5 bases lay outside the gene matches. The germline V gene has CDR1 ENHRY and CDR2 SYGVKD. CDR3 DNA sequence: TGTGCCATCAGTGGCGGGACTAGCGGGAGGAGCAGCACAGATACGCAGTATTTT. Translation gives CAISGGTSGRSSTDTQYF.

This clone has only a few counts. This chain links TRBV7-9 with TRBJ2-3; D is possibly TRBD1 (6 bases). Germline CDR1 reads SEHNR; CDR2 reads FQNEAQ (reference sequence). Trimming removed 3 bases from V and 6 bases from J, with 13 bases in between. This CDR3 has 14 amino acids. The CDR3 bases are TGTGCCAGCAGCTTCACAGGGCCGGGGGATACGCAGTATTTT. It is translated as CASSFTGPGDTQYF. The full variable domain, rest sourced from reference TRBV7-9 and TRBJ2-3, is DTGVSQNPRHKITKRGQNVTFRCDPISEHNRLYWYRQTLGQGPEFLTYFQNEAQLEKSRLLSDRFSAERPKGSFSTLEIQRTEQGDSAMYLCASSFTGPGDTQYFGPGTRLTVL.

This clone was seen at least ten times. The junction does not match germline at one end; this may be a read error. The chain joins TRBV4-3 to TRBJ2-4, with 7 bases that match TRBD1. The CDR3 has 16 amino acids. Germline CDR1 is LGHNA and CDR2 is YSLEER. Written as DNA, the CDR3 is TGCGCCAGCAGCCAAGATCCGGGGACAGCGAAAAGCATTCAGTACTTC. Protein product: CASSQDPGTAKSIQYF.

The J gene is TRBJ2-3, the V gene TRBV7-2; the D gene is possibly TRBD2 (5 bases). This CDR3 spans 14 amino acids. Germline V gives CDR1 SGHTA, CDR2 FQGNSA. Trimming removed 5 bases at V and 5 bases at J, with 14 bases between. DNA for the CDR3: TGTGCCAGCAGCCAAGAAACTGGGAGAGATACGCAGTATTTT. Protein: CASSQETGRDTQYF.

V usage is TRBV7-2 and J usage is TRBJ2-1; D is perhaps TRBD1 or TRBD2 (5 bases each). CDR3 length: 14 residues. V gave up 2 bases and J gave up 4 bases, with 9 bases separating them. The germline V gene has CDR1 SGHTA and CDR2 FQGNSA. CDR3 loop: CASSLMRGYNEQFF. CDR3 nucleotides: TGTGCCAGCAGCTTAATGAGGGGATACAATGAGCAGTTCTTC.

The chain has TRBV6-6 and TRBJ2-3; TRBD1 aligns across 8 bases. Per the germline V gene, CDR1 is MNHNY and CDR2 is SVGAGI (reference sequence). The CDR3 has 12 amino acids. Trimming took 6 bases from V and 5 from J; bases not matched to a gene: 1. The CDR3 loop is CASRDREDTQYF. The DNA for the CDR3 is TGTGCCAGCAGGGACAGGGAAGATACGCAGTATTTT.

This clone came up a few times. The genes are TRBV28 and TRBJ1-2; 8 nucleotides line up with TRBD1. CDR1 and CDR2 from the germline V gene are MDHEN and SYDVKM. CDR3 length: 17 amino acids. V dropped 5 bases and J dropped 0; count of bases not matched to a gene: 11. CDR3 sequence (DNA): TGTGCCAGCAGTATCCAGGTCAGGGGGCGGGCTAACTATGGCTACACCTTC. It translates to CASSIQVRGRANYGYTF.

The rearrangement links TRBV7-9 to TRBJ2-5, with TRBD1 matching over 7 bases. The ends lost 2 bases at V and 4 bases at J; junction bases unmatched: 4. The CDR3 loop spans 14 amino acids. CDR1 is SEHNR and CDR2 is FQNEAQ in the germline V gene (reference sequence). CDR3 region: CASSLKGAGETQYF. DNA of the CDR3: TGTGCCAGCAGCTTAAAGGGGGCGGGAGAGACCCAGTACTTC.

The CDR3 nucleotides are TGTGCCAGTGGATACAGGGCGAGGGTGAACACTGAAGCTTTCTTT. This translates into CASGYRARVNTEAFF. J is TRBJ1-1 and V is TRBV19, with D perhaps matching TRBD1 (6 bases). V was cut by 8 bases and J by 0 bases, with 16 bases left in between. Germline CDR1 LNHDA, CDR2 SQIVND (reference sequence). The CDR3 sequence is 15 residues long.

The CDR3 DNA follows: TGTGCCAGCATCTCGTACGAGCAGTACTTC. It yields the protein CASISYEQYF. V is TRBV6-1 and J is TRBJ2-7; the D is unclear. The V gene's germline CDR1 is MNHNS and CDR2 SASEGT. This CDR3 has 10 residues. The V and J ends lost 7 bases and 4 bases respectively, with 5 bases between them.

The CDR3 nucleotides read TGTGCCAGCACCATCTCGGGGGGGTCGAATCAGCCCCAGCATTTT. Translated, it gives CASTISGGSNQPQHF. J is TRBJ1-5 and V is TRBV28; D is possibly TRBD1 (5 bases). The V and J ends lost 7 bases and 4 bases respectively, with 17 bases between them. Germline V gene data show CDR1 as MDHEN and CDR2 as SYDVKM. The CDR3 length is 15 residues.

This clone was picked up a small number of times. This chain connects TRBV5-1 to TRBJ1-5; D is ambiguous. V was shortened by 4 bases and J by 2 bases, with 10 bases between the two germline ends. Germline CDR1 and CDR2: SGHRS and YFSETQ. CDR3 length: 14 amino acids. The CDR3 is CASSTDGGNQPQHF. The CDR3 DNA follows: TGCGCCAGCAGCACGGACGGGGGCAATCAGCCCCAGCATTTT. The variable domain in full, completed from reference TRBV5-1 and TRBJ1-5, reads KAGVTQTPRYLIKTRGQQVTLSCSPISGHRSVSWYQQTPGQGLQFLFEYFSETQRNKGNFPGRFSGRQFSNSRSEMNVSTLELGDSALYLCASSTDGGNQPQHFGDGTRLSIL.

This clone appeared a few times. This chain uses TRBV27 with TRBJ2-5; 8 positions agree with TRBD1. Germline V gene lookup returns CDR1 MNHEY and CDR2 SMNVEV (reference sequence). The V segment lost 3 bases and the J segment 5 bases; nucleotides outside the gene matches: 11. CDR3 length: 16 amino acids. The CDR3 DNA is TGTGCCAGCAGTTTCTCTCCGGGACAGGTTCGGGAGACCCAGTACTTC. Amino acid sequence: CASSFSPGQVRETQYF.

The chain combines TRBV7-2 with TRBJ2-7; 7 bases agree with TRBD1. V gave up 1 base and J gave up 8 bases; unmatched junction bases: 5. The CDR3 length is 13 residues. Looked up from germline, CDR1 is SGHTA and CDR2 is FQGNSA. The chain's CDR3 is CASSLDNRGKQYF. In DNA, the CDR3 is TGTGCCAGCAGCTTAGACAACAGGGGCAAGCAGTACTTC. Full variable domain (missing parts from reference TRBV7-2 and TRBJ2-7): GAGVSQSPSNKVTEKGKDVELRCDPISGHTALYWYRQSLGQGLEFLIYFQGNSAPDKSGLPSDRFSAERTGGSVSTLTIQRTQQEDSAVYLCASSLDNRGKQYFGPGTRLTVT.